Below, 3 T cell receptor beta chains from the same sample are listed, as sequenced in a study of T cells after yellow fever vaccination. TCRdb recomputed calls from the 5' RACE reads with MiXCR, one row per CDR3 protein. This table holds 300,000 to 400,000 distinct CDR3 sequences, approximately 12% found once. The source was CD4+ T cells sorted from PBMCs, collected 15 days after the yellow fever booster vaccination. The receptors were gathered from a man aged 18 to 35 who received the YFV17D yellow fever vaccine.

The CDR3, as DNA: TGTGCCACGGAGGGGGCAGGGGGCTCAGATACGCAGTATTTT. Translation gives CATEGAGGSDTQYF. The chain carries TRBV10-3 and TRBJ2-3; 8 bases map to TRBD1. CDR1 is ENHRY and CDR2 is SYGVKD in the germline V gene. The CDR3 has 14 amino acids. The J segment lost 4 bases and the V segment lost 10 bases, leaving 10 bases of the junction unmatched.

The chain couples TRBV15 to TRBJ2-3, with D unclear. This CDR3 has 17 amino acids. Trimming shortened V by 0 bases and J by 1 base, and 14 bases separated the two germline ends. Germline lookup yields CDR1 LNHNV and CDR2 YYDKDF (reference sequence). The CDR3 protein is CATSREIWGRGTDTQYF. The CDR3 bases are TGTGCCACCAGCAGAGAGATATGGGGTCGGGGCACAGATACGCAGTATTTT.

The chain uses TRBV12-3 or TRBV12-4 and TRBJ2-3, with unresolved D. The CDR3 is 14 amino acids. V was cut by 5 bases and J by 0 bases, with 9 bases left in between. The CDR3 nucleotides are TGTGCCAGCAGTAACGACCCTAGCACAGATACGCAGTATTTT. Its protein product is CASSNDPSTDTQYF.